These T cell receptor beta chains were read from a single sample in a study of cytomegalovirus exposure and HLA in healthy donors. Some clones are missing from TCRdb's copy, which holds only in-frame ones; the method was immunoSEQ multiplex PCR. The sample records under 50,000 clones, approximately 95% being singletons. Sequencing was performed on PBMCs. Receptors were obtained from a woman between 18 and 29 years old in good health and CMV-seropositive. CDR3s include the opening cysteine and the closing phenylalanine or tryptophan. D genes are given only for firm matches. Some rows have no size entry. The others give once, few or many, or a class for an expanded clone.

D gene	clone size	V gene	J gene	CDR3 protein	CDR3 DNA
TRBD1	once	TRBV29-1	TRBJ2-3	CSAEGYPGQETSTDTQYF	TGCAGCGCCGAGGGGTACCCGGGACAGGAAACTAGCACAGATACGCAGTATTTT
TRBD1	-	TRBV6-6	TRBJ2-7	CASSYSGTAAYEQYF	TGTGCCAGCAGTTACTCCGGGACAGCCGCCTACGAGCAGTACTTC
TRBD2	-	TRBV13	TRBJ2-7	CASSRAGRRYEQYF	TGTGCCAGCAGCCGAGCGGGACGCCGCTACGAGCAGTACTTC
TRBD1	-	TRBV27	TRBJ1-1	CASSLSRTGVAAFF	TGTGCCAGCAGTTTATCACGGACAGGGGTGGCAGCTTTCTTT
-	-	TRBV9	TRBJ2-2	CASSVPQNTGELFF	TGTGCCAGCAGCGTCCCCCAAAACACCGGGGAGCTGTTTTTT
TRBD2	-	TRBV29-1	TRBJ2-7	CSVEWTSGKGYEQYF	TGCAGCGTTGAATGGACTAGCGGGAAAGGCTACGAGCAGTACTTC
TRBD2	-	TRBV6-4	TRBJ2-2	CASSDSGTSGKPGELFF	TGTGCCAGCAGTGACTCGGGGACTAGCGGGAAACCCGGGGAGCTGTTTTTT
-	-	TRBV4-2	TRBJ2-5	CASSQEIVATQETQYF	TGTGCCAGCAGCCAAGAAATAGTAGCCACGCAAGAGACCCAGTACTTC
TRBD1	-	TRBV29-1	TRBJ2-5	CSVRTGGETQYF	TGCAGCGTTCGGACAGGGGGAGAGACCCAGTACTTC
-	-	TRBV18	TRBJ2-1	CASSPQGIFNEQFF	TGTGCCAGCTCACCCCAGGGAATATTCAATGAGCAGTTCTTC
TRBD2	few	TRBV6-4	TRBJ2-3	CASSELAGGKDTQYF	TGTGCCAGCAGTGAGCTAGCGGGAGGGAAAGATACGCAGTATTTT
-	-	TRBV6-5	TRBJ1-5	CASSYSGVSNQPQHF	TGTGCCAGCAGTTACTCAGGGGTGAGCAATCAGCCCCAGCATTTT
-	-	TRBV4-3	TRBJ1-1	CASSQAYRTQANTEAFF	TGCGCCAGCAGCCAAGCCTACCGCACTCAGGCGAACACTGAAGCTTTCTTT